Below, 13 T cell receptor beta chains from the same sample are listed, as sequenced in a study of vaccination effects on CD4 cells after COVID-19. This table comes from immunoSEQ multiplex PCR, and its TCRdb copy is limited to in-frame clones, with some not included. In the table there are around 63,000 clones, over 70% of which are singletons. Antigen specificity for these receptors is unknown. Expansion of antigen-specific CD4+ T cells with viral peptide pools was carried out by the ViraFEST assay before sequencing. After roughly 10 days in culture, the CD4+ T cells were isolated. Vaccinated recipients, who were negative for nucleocapsid antibodies, had no history of SARS-CoV-2 infection. This sample comprised CD4+ T cells from PBMCs cultured with HCoV-OC43 spike peptides, obtained before COVID-19 vaccination. Sample subset: HCoV-OC43 spike overlapping peptide pool stimulation. The receptors were sampled from a human donor who received a COVID-19 vaccine.

This clone has only a few counts. This rearrangement joins TRBV5-1 to TRBJ2-3; maybe TRBD2 (6 bases). Trimming shortened V by 4 bases and J by 4 bases, and 16 bases separated the two germline ends. This CDR3 has 15 amino acids. The germline CDR1 and CDR2 sequences are SGHRS and YFSETQ. CDR3 DNA sequence: TGCGCCAGCAGCCAGGGACCCACGGGGGCAGATACGCAGTATTTT. Protein sequence: CASSQGPTGADTQYF.

V is TRBV9 and J is TRBJ1-1, with unresolved D. CDR1 and CDR2 (germline): SGDLS, YYNGEE. The CDR3 spans 14 residues. V was shortened by 0 bases and J by 0 bases, with 6 bases between the two germline ends. CDR3 sequence: CASSVDAMNTEAFF. The CDR3 DNA follows: TGTGCCAGCAGCGTAGACGCCATGAACACTGAAGCTTTCTTT.

The rearrangement links TRBV19 to TRBJ1-1; tentative D call: TRBD1 (5 bases). From germline, CDR1 is LNHDA and CDR2 SQIVND (reference sequence). This CDR3 comprises 14 residues. V dropped 7 bases and J dropped 1 base, with 13 bases sitting between them. DNA of the CDR3: TGTGCCAGTACCCACCGGGGCCCGAACACTGAAGCTTTCTTT. Translating it yields CASTHRGPNTEAFF.

Written as DNA, the CDR3 is TGTGCCAGCAGTTTTCGGTCCCCGGGACAGGGAACCTACGAGCAGTACGTC. It is translated as CASSFRSPGQGTYEQYV. This chain connects TRBV27 to TRBJ2-7; 9 nucleotides agree with TRBD1. Germline CDR1 reads MNHEY; CDR2 reads SMNVEV (reference sequence). The V and J ends lost 3 bases and 2 bases, in that order; junction bases with no gene match: 11. CDR3 length: 17 residues.

The CDR3 DNA follows: TGTGCCAGCAGCAGGGTGTTCAATCAGCCCCAGCATTTT. This sequence encodes CASSRVFNQPQHF. The genes are TRBV12-3 or TRBV12-4 and TRBJ1-5, with D possibly being TRBD1 (5 bases). CDR3 length: 13 amino acids. Between the trimmed V and J ends, which lost 6 bases and 3 bases, there was a span of 9 bases.

The chain uses TRBV7-9 and TRBJ2-5; 8 nucleotides agree with TRBD2. Looked up from germline, CDR1 is SEHNR and CDR2 is FQNEAQ (reference sequence). The V gene end was trimmed by 6 bases and the J gene end by 2 bases; junction bases not matched to a gene: 11. CDR3 size: 16 residues. The CDR3, as DNA: TGTGCCAGCAGTCCCCCGAGCGGGGGCCCTCAAGAGACCCAGTACTTC. Protein sequence: CASSPPSGGPQETQYF.

The sample holds a few counts of this clone. The V call is TRBV14, the J call TRBJ2-5; TRBD1 matches at 7 bases. This CDR3 comprises 13 residues. The germline gives CDR1 SGHDN, CDR2 FVKESK. V lost 4 bases, J lost 2 bases, and 1 base stayed unmatched. The CDR3 DNA reads as TGTGCCAGCAGCCGGGACAGACAAGAGACCCAGTACTTC. It yields the protein CASSRDRQETQYF.

V gene TRBV7-3 combines with J gene TRBJ2-3; D is perhaps TRBD1 (5 bases). The germline CDR1 and CDR2 sequences are SGHTA and FQGTGA. The CDR3 length is 14 residues. Trimming left V 8 bases short and J 3 bases short, with 15 bases between. The CDR3 protein is CASAAGFLTDTQYF. The CDR3 DNA sequence: TGTGCCAGCGCGGCAGGGTTTTTGACAGATACGCAGTATTTT.

The V gene is TRBV18, the J gene TRBJ1-1; a possible D gene is TRBD1 (5 bases). The CDR3 extends over 13 amino acids. V dropped 3 bases and J dropped 3 bases, with 8 bases sitting between them. Germline V gives CDR1 KGHSH, CDR2 LQKENI. The CDR3 spells CASSPDTYTEAFF. Written as DNA, the CDR3 is TGTGCCAGCTCACCGGACACGTACACTGAAGCTTTCTTT.

V gene TRBV5-1 combines with J gene TRBJ1-6; D is possibly TRBD1 (5 bases). With 2 bases removed from V and 7 bases from J, the gap between germline ends came to 16 bases. The germline V gene has CDR1 SGHRS and CDR2 YFSETQ. CDR3 length: 16 amino acids. The CDR3 is CASSFTGTDLNSPLHF. The CDR3 coding sequence is TGCGCCAGCAGCTTCACCGGGACGGACCTCAATTCACCCCTCCACTTT.

This chain uses TRBV29-1 with TRBJ1-5; TRBD1 matches 9 bases. Germline lookup yields CDR1 SQVTM and CDR2 ANQGSEA. Trimming removed 8 bases from V and 4 bases from J; junction bases left unmatched: 9. The length of the CDR3 is 14 residues. The CDR3 reads CSLMRGTGNQPQHF. The CDR3 DNA sequence: TGCAGCCTCATGCGGGGGACAGGGAATCAGCCCCAGCATTTT.

The J gene is TRBJ2-5, the V gene TRBV7-9; 9 bases agree with TRBD1. The CDR3 consists of 13 residues. Germline values: CDR1 SEHNR, CDR2 FQNEAQ (reference sequence). With 4 bases clipped from V and 5 bases from J, the junction kept 2 bases outside the gene matches. The CDR3 DNA sequence: TGTGCCAGCAGCTCGACAGGGGGGGAGACCCAGTACTTC. Protein product: CASSSTGGETQYF.

The chain joins TRBV15 to TRBJ1-5, with D tentatively TRBD1 (5 bases). Trimming left V 5 bases short and J 3 bases short, with 14 bases between. Germline V gene data show CDR1 as LNHNV and CDR2 as YYDKDF (reference sequence). The CDR3 consists of 15 residues. Written as DNA, the CDR3 is TGTGCCACCAGCCCATGGGACTCCGTCAATCAGCCCCAGCATTTT. It encodes CATSPWDSVNQPQHF.